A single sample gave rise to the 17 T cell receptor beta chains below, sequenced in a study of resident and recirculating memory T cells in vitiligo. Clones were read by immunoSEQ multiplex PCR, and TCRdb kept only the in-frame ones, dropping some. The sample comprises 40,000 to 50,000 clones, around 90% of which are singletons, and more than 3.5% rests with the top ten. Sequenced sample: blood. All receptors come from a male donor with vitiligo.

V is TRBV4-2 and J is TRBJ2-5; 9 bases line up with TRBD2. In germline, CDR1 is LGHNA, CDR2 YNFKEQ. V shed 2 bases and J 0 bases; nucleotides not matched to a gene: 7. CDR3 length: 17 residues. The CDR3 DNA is TGTGCCAGCAGCCAACTTAAGCGGGGGGCCCACCAAGAGACCCAGTACTTC. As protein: CASSQLKRGAHQETQYF.

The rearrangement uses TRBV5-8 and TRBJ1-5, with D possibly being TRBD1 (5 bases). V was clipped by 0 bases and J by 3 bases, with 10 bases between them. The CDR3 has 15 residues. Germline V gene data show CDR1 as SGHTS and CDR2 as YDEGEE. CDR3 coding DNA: TGTGCCAGCAGCTTGGCCTATGGGGCCAATCAGCCCCAGCATTTT. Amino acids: CASSLAYGANQPQHF. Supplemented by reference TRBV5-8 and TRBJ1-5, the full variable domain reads EAGVTQSPTHLIKTRGQQATLRCSPISGHTSVYWYQQALGLGLQFLLWYDEGEERNRGNFPPRFSGRQFPNYSSELNVNALELEDSALYLCASSLAYGANQPQHFGDGTRLSIL.

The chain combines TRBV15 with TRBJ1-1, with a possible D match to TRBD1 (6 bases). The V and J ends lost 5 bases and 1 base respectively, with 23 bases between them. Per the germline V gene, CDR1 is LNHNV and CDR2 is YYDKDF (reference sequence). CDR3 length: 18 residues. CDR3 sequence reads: CATSSRDVGLGGNTEAFF. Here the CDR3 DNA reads TGTGCCACCAGCTCCAGAGATGTGGGACTAGGGGGGAACACTGAAGCTTTCTTT. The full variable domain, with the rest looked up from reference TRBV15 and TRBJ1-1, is DAMVIQNPRYQVTQFGKPVTLSCSQTLNHNVMYWYQQKSSQAPKLLFHYYDKDFNNEADTPDNFQSRRPNTSFCFLDIRSPGLGDTAMYLCATSSRDVGLGGNTEAFFGQGTRLTVV.

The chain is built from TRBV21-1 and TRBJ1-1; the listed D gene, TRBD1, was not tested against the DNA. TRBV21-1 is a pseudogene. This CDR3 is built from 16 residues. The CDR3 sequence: CAGPPRGQLMPTEAFF. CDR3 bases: TGTGCCGGGCCTCCTAGGGGCCAACTGATGCCCACTGAAGCTTTCTTT.

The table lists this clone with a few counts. The CDR3: CASSPSGQGIEQYF. The CDR3 DNA reads as TGTGCCAGCTCACCGTCCGGACAGGGGATCGAGCAGTACTTC. V usage is TRBV18 and J usage is TRBJ2-7, with 9 bases matching TRBD1. The CDR3 contains 14 residues. J gave up 6 bases and V 3 bases, and 6 bases lay outside the gene matches. CDR1 and CDR2 (germline): KGHSH, LQKENI.

The CDR3 sequence: CASSLGTDNTEAFF. CDR3 DNA sequence: TGTGCCAGCTCACTGGGGACAGATAACACTGAAGCTTTCTTT. This rearrangement joins TRBV18 to TRBJ1-1; 7 nucleotides match TRBD1. Germline CDR1 and CDR2: KGHSH and LQKENI. The CDR3 runs 14 residues. The J segment lost 2 bases and the V segment lost 4 bases, leaving 4 bases of the junction unmatched. Variable domain in full (rest from reference TRBV18 and TRBJ1-1): NAGVMQNPRHLVRRRGQEARLRCSPMKGHSHVYWYRQLPEEGLKFMVYLQKENIIDESGMPKERFSAEFPKEGPSILRIQQVVRGDSAAYFCASSLGTDNTEAFFGQGTRLTVV.

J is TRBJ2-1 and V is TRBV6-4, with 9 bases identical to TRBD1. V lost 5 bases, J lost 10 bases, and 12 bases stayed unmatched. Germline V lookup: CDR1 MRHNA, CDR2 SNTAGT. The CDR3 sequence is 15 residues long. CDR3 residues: CASSYGTGQFFEQFF. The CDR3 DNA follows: TGTGCCAGCAGTTACGGGACAGGGCAGTTTTTCGAGCAGTTCTTC.

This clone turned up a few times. This CDR3 is CASSPGAITEAFF. CDR3 sequence (DNA): TGTGCCAGCTCACCAGGGGCAATCACTGAAGCTTTCTTT. The chain links TRBV18 to TRBJ1-1; D may be TRBD1 (5 bases). CDR3 length: 13 amino acids. The V end lost 2 bases, the J end lost 4 bases, and 8 bases lay between the germline ends. Germline V gene lookup returns CDR1 KGHSH and CDR2 LQKENI. Combining the CDR3 with reference TRBV18 and TRBJ1-1 gives the whole variable domain NAGVMQNPRHLVRRRGQEARLRCSPMKGHSHVYWYRQLPEEGLKFMVYLQKENIIDESGMPKERFSAEFPKEGPSILRIQQVVRGDSAAYFCASSPGAITEAFFGQGTRLTVV.

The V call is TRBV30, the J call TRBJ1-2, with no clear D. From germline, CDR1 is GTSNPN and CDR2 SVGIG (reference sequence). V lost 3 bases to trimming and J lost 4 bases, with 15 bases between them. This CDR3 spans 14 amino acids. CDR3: CAWSRPPRIYGYTF. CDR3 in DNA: TGTGCCTGGAGCCGACCACCGAGGATCTATGGCTACACCTTC.

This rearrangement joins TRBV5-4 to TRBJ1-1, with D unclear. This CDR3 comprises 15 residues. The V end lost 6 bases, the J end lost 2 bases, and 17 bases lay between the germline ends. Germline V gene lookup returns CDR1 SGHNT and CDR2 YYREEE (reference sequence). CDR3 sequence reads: CASTIESAANTEAFF. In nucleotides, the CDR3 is TGTGCCAGCACCATCGAATCGGCGGCCAACACTGAAGCTTTCTTT.

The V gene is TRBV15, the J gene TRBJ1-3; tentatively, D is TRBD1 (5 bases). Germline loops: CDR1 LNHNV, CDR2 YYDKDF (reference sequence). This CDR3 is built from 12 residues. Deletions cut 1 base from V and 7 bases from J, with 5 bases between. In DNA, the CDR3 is TGTGCCACCAGCAGAGCAGGGAACACCATATATTTT. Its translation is CATSRAGNTIYF.

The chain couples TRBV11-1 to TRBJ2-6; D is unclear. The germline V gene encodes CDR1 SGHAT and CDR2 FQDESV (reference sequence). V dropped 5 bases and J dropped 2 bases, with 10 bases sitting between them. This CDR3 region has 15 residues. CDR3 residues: CASSARQAGANVLTF. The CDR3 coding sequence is TGTGCCAGCAGCGCCCGCCAGGCTGGGGCCAACGTCCTGACTTTC.

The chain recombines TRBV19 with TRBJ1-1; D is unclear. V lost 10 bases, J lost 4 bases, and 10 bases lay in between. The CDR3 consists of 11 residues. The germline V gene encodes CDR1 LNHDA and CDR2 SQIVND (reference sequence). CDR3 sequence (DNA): TGTGCCACTCGAACTGCCACTGAAGCTTTCTTT. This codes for CATRTATEAFF.

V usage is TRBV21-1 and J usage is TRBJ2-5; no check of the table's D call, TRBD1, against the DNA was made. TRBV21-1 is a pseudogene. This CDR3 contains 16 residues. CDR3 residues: CASSPTRAGGQETQYF. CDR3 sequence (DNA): TGTGCCAGCAGTCCAACGAGGGCAGGGGGCCAAGAGACCCAGTACTTC.

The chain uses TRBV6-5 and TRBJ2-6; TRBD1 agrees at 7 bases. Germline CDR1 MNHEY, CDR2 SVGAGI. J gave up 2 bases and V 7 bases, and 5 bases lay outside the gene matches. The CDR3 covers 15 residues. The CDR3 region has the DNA TGTGCCAGCACTTCAGGGGGAACTGGGGCCAACGTCCTGACTTTC. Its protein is CASTSGGTGANVLTF.

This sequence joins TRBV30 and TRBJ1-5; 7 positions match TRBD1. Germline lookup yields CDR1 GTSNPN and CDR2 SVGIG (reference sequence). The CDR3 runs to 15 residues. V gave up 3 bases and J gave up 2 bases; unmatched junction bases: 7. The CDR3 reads CAWSLNRGRNQPQHF. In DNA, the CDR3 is TGTGCCTGGAGCTTAAACAGGGGTCGCAATCAGCCCCAGCATTTT.

This CDR3 is CASSAPGQGDSPLHF. The CDR3 DNA reads TGTGCCAGTAGTGCTCCGGGACAGGGAGATTCACCCCTCCACTTT. The chain uses TRBV19 and TRBJ1-6, with 9 positions matching TRBD1. The germline V gene has CDR1 LNHDA and CDR2 SQIVND (reference sequence). V gave up 5 bases and J gave up 8 bases; unmatched junction bases: 7. CDR3 length: 15 amino acids.